These 21 T cell receptor beta chains share one sample of origin, sequenced in a study of blood T cell repertoires in COVID-19. The protocol was immunoSEQ multiplex PCR, while the TCRdb copy is restricted to in-frame clones and leaves out a portion. In the table there are hundreds of thousands of clones, more than 80% of which are singletons. Material: PBMCs or T cells enriched from blood (not recorded which). The origin of the receptors is a man in his forties or fifties who had been exposed to COVID-19.

The table lists this clone with a count of one. The rearrangement joins TRBV7-2 to TRBJ1-2, with D possibly being TRBD1 (6 bases). CDR1 is SGHTA, CDR2 FQGNSA, per germline. The CDR3 covers 19 residues. Trimming removed 1 base from V and 1 base from J, with 22 bases in between. Here the CDR3 DNA reads TGTGCCAGCAGCTTAGGCCCCTTACCTCCGGGACACCGTAACTATGGCTACACCTTC. It specifies CASSLGPLPPGHRNYGYTF.

The chain couples TRBV19 to TRBJ1-1; the match to TRBD1 covers 7 bases. The CDR3 covers 15 residues. Germline trimming cut 5 bases from V and 0 bases from J; bases unmatched to any gene: 6. Looked up from germline, CDR1 is LNHDA and CDR2 is SQIVND (reference sequence). The CDR3 sequence is CASSSGQNLNTEAFF. In nucleotides, the CDR3 is TGTGCCAGTAGTTCGGGACAGAACTTGAACACTGAAGCTTTCTTT.

The V gene is TRBV7-3, the J gene TRBJ1-1; D is ambiguous. The germline V gene encodes CDR1 SGHTA and CDR2 FQGTGA. The V end was cut by 1 base, the J end by 5 bases, with 11 bases between. The CDR3 length is 14 residues. CDR3 sequence: CASSLSSGQTEAFF. CDR3 nucleotide sequence: TGTGCCAGCAGCTTAAGTTCAGGTCAAACTGAAGCTTTCTTT.

The chain carries TRBV2 and TRBJ1-2; D is undetermined. V lost 9 bases and J 4 bases, leaving 15 bases between the germline ends. Germline V gene data show CDR1 as SNHLY and CDR2 as FYNNEI. This CDR3 is built from 13 residues. CDR3 in amino acids: CASSLGGGYGYTF. The CDR3 nucleotides are TGTGCCAGTTCCCTCGGAGGTGGCTATGGCTACACCTTC. Full variable domain (missing parts from reference TRBV2 and TRBJ1-2): EPEVTQTPSHQVTQMGQEVILRCVPISNHLYFYWYRQILGQKVEFLVSFYNNEISEKSEIFDDQFSVERPDGSNFTLKIRSTKLEDSAMYFCASSLGGGYGYTFGSGTRLTVV.

This rearrangement joins TRBV19 to TRBJ1-2; 10 nucleotides align to TRBD1. The CDR3 is 16 amino acids. The junction had 8 bases not matched to a gene; V was cut back by 5 bases and J by 2 bases. The V gene's germline CDR1 is LNHDA and CDR2 SQIVND (reference sequence). CDR3 residues: CASSSTGTGVNYGYTF. CDR3 coding DNA: TGTGCCAGTAGTTCCACAGGGACAGGGGTGAACTATGGCTACACCTTC.

This chain connects TRBV6-5 to TRBJ1-1; 9 nucleotides line up with TRBD1. The CDR3 covers 14 residues. Trimming took 10 bases from V and 4 from J; bases not matched to a gene: 10. The germline V gene has CDR1 MNHEY and CDR2 SVGAGI. The CDR3 region is CATKGQGDSTEAFF. In nucleotides, the CDR3 is TGTGCCACCAAGGGACAGGGAGACAGCACTGAAGCTTTCTTT.

The chain has TRBV5-1 and TRBJ1-4; 7 nucleotides line up with TRBD1. The V gene end was trimmed by 5 bases and the J gene end by 5 bases; junction bases not matched to a gene: 6. Germline CDR1 SGHRS, CDR2 YFSETQ. This CDR3 has 14 amino acids. The CDR3 nucleotides are TGCGCCAGCAGGCCGACAGGGTCGAATGAAAAACTGTTTTTT. Amino acids: CASRPTGSNEKLFF.

The V gene is TRBV30, the J gene TRBJ1-3; tentatively, D is TRBD1 (5 bases). Between the trimmed V and J ends, which lost 5 bases and 3 bases, there was a span of 11 bases. Germline CDR1 is GTSNPN and CDR2 is SVGIG (reference sequence). This CDR3 comprises 13 residues. The CDR3 sequence: CAWEGQGGNTIYF. CDR3 in DNA: TGTGCCTGGGAGGGGCAGGGTGGAAACACCATATATTTT.

The rearrangement links TRBV18 to TRBJ2-5, with 7 bases lining up with TRBD1. Losses at the gene ends were 5 bases for V and 5 bases for J; bases not matched to a gene: 5. The CDR3 is 13 amino acids. The germline V gene encodes CDR1 KGHSH and CDR2 LQKENI. CDR3 region: CASSSTGMETQYF. CDR3 DNA sequence: TGTGCCAGCTCATCGACAGGGATGGAGACCCAGTACTTC.

The rearrangement links TRBV24-1 to TRBJ1-2, with 8 bases identical to TRBD1. J gave up 4 bases and V 3 bases, and 3 bases lay outside the gene matches. Per germline, CDR1 KGHDR and CDR2 SFDVKD. The CDR3 is made up of 14 amino acids. The CDR3 DNA is TGTGCCACCAGTGATACAGGGGGAGGCTATGGCTACACCTTC. This gives the protein CATSDTGGGYGYTF.

The gene calls are TRBV6-5 and TRBJ1-1, with no clear D. Looked up from germline, CDR1 is MNHEY and CDR2 is SVGAGI. This CDR3 has 13 amino acids. Trimming cost V 7 bases and J 2 bases, with 11 bases left between them. The CDR3 spells CASKPQPNTEAFF. The CDR3 DNA is TGTGCCAGCAAACCACAACCTAACACTGAAGCTTTCTTT.

The genes are TRBV2 and TRBJ1-2, with unresolved D. The CDR3 runs 10 residues. The ends were cut back, 7 bases at V and 8 bases at J, with 8 bases in the middle. CDR1 and CDR2 from the germline V gene are SNHLY and FYNNEI. This chain's CDR3 is CASIAGGYTF. In DNA, the CDR3 is TGTGCCAGCATTGCGGGCGGCTACACCTTC.

Comments on this clone: At one of its ends the junction is not consistent with the germline gene, which may arise from a read error. For the CDR3, the DNA is TGTGCCAGCAGCTTCTCCAGGGCTAACATTGAAGCTTTCTTT. Its translation: CASSFSRANIEAFF. The rearrangement joins TRBV11-1 to TRBJ1-1, with D perhaps matching TRBD1 (5 bases). The CDR3 consists of 14 residues. Germline CDR1 is SGHAT and CDR2 is FQDESV (reference sequence).

V gene TRBV7-9 combines with J gene TRBJ2-3; maybe TRBD2 (6 bases). This CDR3 has 14 residues. V was cut by 1 base and J by 5 bases, with 10 bases left in between. CDR1 and CDR2 from the germline V gene are SEHNR and FQNEAQ (reference sequence). CDR3 in DNA: TGTGCCAGCAGCTTAGTTGGCGGGAAAGATACGCAGTATTTT. This translates into CASSLVGGKDTQYF.

The chain recombines TRBV7-8 with TRBJ2-7; 10 bases fit TRBD2. V was pared by 0 bases and J by 4 bases, with 0 bases of the junction left unmatched. CDR1 and CDR2 from the germline V gene are SGHVS and FQNEAQ. The CDR3 covers 14 residues. CDR3 sequence reads: CASSLATSGYEQYV. The CDR3 DNA reads TGTGCCAGCAGCTTAGCGACTAGCGGGTACGAGCAGTACGTC.

This chain uses TRBV11-3 with TRBJ2-1, with D possibly being TRBD1 (5 bases). Germline values: CDR1 SGHNT, CDR2 YENEEA. V was cut by 3 bases and J by 0 bases, with 12 bases left in between. The CDR3 loop spans 16 amino acids. CDR3 in amino acids: CASSFSTDPSYNEQFF. The CDR3 DNA sequence: TGTGCCAGCAGCTTTTCGACAGATCCCTCCTACAATGAGCAGTTCTTC.

The rearrangement links TRBV6-5 to TRBJ1-1; no definite D call. The germline gives CDR1 MNHEY, CDR2 SVGAGI. The V end lost 8 bases, the J end lost 4 bases, and 14 bases lay between the germline ends. This CDR3 comprises 13 residues. The CDR3 DNA follows: TGTGCCAGCCGCGCTCTGATTGGCACTGAAGCTTTCTTT. The encoded protein is CASRALIGTEAFF.

The J gene is TRBJ1-5, the V gene TRBV28, with a weak D call TRBD1 (6 bases). The CDR3 runs 12 residues. The ends were cut back, 7 bases at V and 9 bases at J, with 13 bases in the middle. CDR1 and CDR2 from the germline V gene are MDHEN and SYDVKM. The CDR3 protein is CASIQTGRPQHF. The CDR3 DNA reads TGTGCCAGCATCCAGACAGGTCGGCCCCAGCATTTT. Complete variable domain (other parts from reference TRBV28 and TRBJ1-5): DVKVTQSSRYLVKRTGEKVFLECVQDMDHENMFWYRQDPGLGLRLIYFSYDVKMKEKGDIPEGYSVSREKKERFSLILESASTNQTSMYLCASIQTGRPQHFGDGTRLSIL.

The rearrangement uses TRBV7-2 and TRBJ2-2; D uncertain. Germline assignment: CDR1 SGHTA and CDR2 FQGNSA. There are 13 residues in the CDR3. V lost 1 base and J lost 6, with 6 bases in between. CDR3 coding DNA: TGTGCCAGCAGCTTAGTAGTTGCCGGGGAGCTGTTTTTT. This gives the protein CASSLVVAGELFF.

A single count supports this clone. The J gene is TRBJ2-4, the V gene TRBV5-8, with a tentative D call TRBD1 (6 bases). The CDR3 length is 17 residues. Germline V gene lookup returns CDR1 SGHTS and CDR2 YDEGEE. Trimming shortened V by 4 bases and J by 1 base, and 18 bases separated the two germline ends. The DNA for the CDR3 is TGTGCCAGCAGCATCCTCTACAGGGCGGAGGCCAAAAACATTCAGTACTTC. Translating gives CASSILYRAEAKNIQYF.

This chain links TRBV10-2 with TRBJ2-1, with D maybe TRBD2 (6 bases). Germline CDR1 reads WSHSY; CDR2 reads SAAADI. Deletions cut 5 bases from V and 0 bases from J, with 8 bases between. The CDR3 length is 14 residues. CDR3 region: CASSWTNSYNEQFF. The CDR3 DNA is TGCGCCAGCAGTTGGACTAACTCCTACAATGAGCAGTTCTTC.